This T cell receptor (beta chain) was documented in a study of spatial heterogeneity in lung cancer. Whole-study context: The 70 or so donors had untreated early-stage non-small cell lung cancer. When follow-up PBMC samples existed, they were sequenced (at a median of about 2 years after resection).

Germline V lookup: CDR1 SQVTM, CDR2 ANQGSEA. This CDR3 has 12 amino acids. V was clipped by 4 bases and J by 1 base, with 6 bases between them. Indicated time point: blood at routine non-recurrence follow-up after resection. Sequencing of whole RNA from tumor, nontumor lung or frozen PBMC involved no sorting. This clonotype has at least ten counts. TCR cDNA molecules each had a unique molecular identifier. TCRdb reprocessed the 5' RACE reads with MiXCR, giving one entry per CDR3 protein. The data contain 25,000 to 35,000 distinct CDR3 sequences, about 5.3% of them seen just once; the ten biggest clones take up approximately 24%.

Sequences were derived from PBMCs, sampled at follow-up. This TCR was recovered from a female donor with early-stage non-small cell lung cancer. The chain joins TRBV29-1 to TRBJ2-3; D gene unclear. CDR3 in amino acids: CSVALGTDTQYF. CDR3 in DNA: TGCAGCGTTGCTTTGGGCACAGATACGCAGTATTTT.